Presented here are 30 T cell receptor beta chains from one specimen sequenced in a study of blood T cell repertoires in COVID-19. Libraries were prepared by immunoSEQ multiplex PCR; TCRdb keeps only in-frame clonotypes and omits some of them. Of 200,000 to 250,000 clones in the sample, 80% to 90% were seen once. Material: peripheral blood. Source of these receptors: a man younger than 30 with active or convalescent COVID-19.

The chain links TRBV5-1 to TRBJ1-2; D call uncertain. The CDR3 covers 14 residues. Trimming shortened V by 0 bases and J by 6 bases, and 12 bases separated the two germline ends. Germline V gives CDR1 SGHRS, CDR2 YFSETQ. The CDR3 sequence: CASSLGTGSDGYTF. Here the CDR3 DNA reads TGCGCCAGCAGCTTGGGTACGGGGAGCGATGGCTACACCTTC. The variable domain in full, with the rest retrieved from reference TRBV5-1 and TRBJ1-2, is KAGVTQTPRYLIKTRGQQVTLSCSPISGHRSVSWYQQTPGQGLQFLFEYFSETQRNKGNFPGRFSGRQFSNSRSEMNVSTLELGDSALYLCASSLGTGSDGYTFGSGTRLTVV.

The chain has TRBV6-6 and TRBJ2-5; D is perhaps TRBD1 (5 bases). V shed 5 bases and J shed 3 bases, with 13 bases lying between them. The germline V gene encodes CDR1 MNHNY and CDR2 SVGAGI (reference sequence). The CDR3 loop spans 14 amino acids. The CDR3: CASSRTPKEETQYF. The CDR3 DNA follows: TGTGCCAGCAGTAGGACACCGAAGGAAGAGACCCAGTACTTC.

The chain carries TRBV20-1 and TRBJ2-7; 10 bases line up with TRBD1. In germline, CDR1 is DFQATT, CDR2 SNEGSKA (reference sequence). The CDR3 loop spans 11 amino acids. CDR3 in amino acids: CRTGQGYEQYF. CDR3 in DNA: TGCAGGACGGGACAGGGGTACGAGCAGTACTTC.

The chain combines TRBV7-9 with TRBJ2-2; a possible D gene is TRBD2 (7 bases). In germline, CDR1 is SEHNR, CDR2 FQNEAQ (reference sequence). The CDR3 is 17 residues long. V was cut by 4 bases and J by 6 bases, with 21 bases left in between. The DNA for the CDR3 is TGTGCCAGCAGCTCCGCGGGGGCGGGAAGTGGGTCCGGGGAGCTGTTTTTT. Translation: CASSSAGAGSGSGELFF. Filled out from reference TRBV7-9 and TRBJ2-2, the complete variable domain reads DTGVSQNPRHKITKRGQNVTFRCDPISEHNRLYWYRQTLGQGPEFLTYFQNEAQLEKSRLLSDRFSAERPKGSFSTLEIQRTEQGDSAMYLCASSSAGAGSGSGELFFGEGSRLTVL.

The CDR3 is CSVREAGEQFF. DNA for the CDR3: TGCAGCGTCAGGGAGGCGGGTGAGCAGTTCTTC. The chain links TRBV29-1 to TRBJ2-1, with a weak D call TRBD2 (6 bases). Trimming left V 6 bases short and J 9 bases short, with 12 bases between. The CDR3 runs 11 residues. Germline V gene data show CDR1 as SQVTM and CDR2 as ANQGSEA.

This chain joins TRBV20-1 and TRBJ1-2; TRBD1 might be the D (5 bases). Per the germline V gene, CDR1 is DFQATT and CDR2 is SNEGSKA (reference sequence). V was trimmed by 3 bases and J by 8 bases, leaving 19 bases between them. The CDR3 consists of 14 residues. CDR3 sequence reads: CSASGLAGLGGYTF. CDR3 sequence (DNA): TGCAGTGCTAGTGGCCTCGCGGGACTAGGAGGCTACACCTTC.

The V call is TRBV10-2, the J call TRBJ2-3; 7 bases are shared with TRBD2. V shed 8 bases, J shed 1 base, and the junction held 3 bases outside the gene matches. The CDR3 consists of 13 residues. The germline V gene encodes CDR1 WSHSY and CDR2 SAAADI. CDR3 in amino acids: CASDAGGTDTQYF. Written as DNA, the CDR3 is TGCGCCAGCGACGCGGGAGGCACAGATACGCAGTATTTT.

V usage is TRBV11-1 and J usage is TRBJ1-1, with D uncertain. Germline V gene sequence: CDR1 SGHAT, CDR2 FQDESV (reference sequence). This CDR3 has 12 amino acids. Trimming removed 5 bases from V and 5 bases from J, with 9 bases in between. The CDR3, as DNA: TGTGCCAGCAGCCGGCGGGCGACTGAAGCTTTCTTT. Residues: CASSRRATEAFF.

This rearrangement joins TRBV7-9 to TRBJ2-7, with D maybe TRBD1 (6 bases). Trimming left V 2 bases short and J 6 bases short, with 20 bases between. CDR3 length equals 16 residues. Per germline, CDR1 SEHNR and CDR2 FQNEAQ (reference sequence). DNA for the CDR3: TGTGCCAGCAGCTTACCAACAGGGTCTCACCCTTCCGAGCAGTACTTC. Translation gives CASSLPTGSHPSEQYF.

V and J are TRBV5-1 and TRBJ1-3; the D is unclear. Germline lookup yields CDR1 SGHRS and CDR2 YFSETQ. The V end lost 4 bases, the J end lost 0 bases, and 14 bases lay between the germline ends. This CDR3 contains 16 residues. CDR3: CASSPLQQSSGNTIYF. The CDR3 nucleotides are TGCGCCAGCAGCCCATTACAACAGAGCTCTGGAAACACCATATATTTT.

The rearrangement joins TRBV29-1 to TRBJ2-7, with 11 bases matching TRBD2. The CDR3 runs 13 residues. Germline lookup yields CDR1 SQVTM and CDR2 ANQGSEA. Trimming took 7 bases from V and 5 from J; bases not matched to a gene: 7. CDR3 loop: CSAMLLAGDEQYF. CDR3 bases: TGCAGCGCAATGCTACTAGCGGGAGACGAGCAGTACTTC.

This clone is a singleton in its sample. This chain uses TRBV3-1 (or the pseudogene TRBV3-2) with TRBJ1-5; D is unclear. Trimming removed 0 bases at V and 0 bases at J, with 18 bases between. From germline, CDR1 is LGHDT and CDR2 YNNKEL (reference sequence). The CDR3 consists of 19 residues. The CDR3 here is CASSQDLGRSVYSNQPQHF. CDR3 in DNA: TGTGCCAGCAGCCAAGATCTCGGCCGGAGTGTCTATAGCAATCAGCCCCAGCATTTT.

The chain recombines TRBV12-3 or TRBV12-4 with TRBJ2-5; D is possibly TRBD2 (5 bases). Trimming left V 5 bases short and J 5 bases short, with 12 bases between. The CDR3 consists of 13 residues. CDR3 loop: CASSPLRRETQYF. In DNA, the CDR3 is TGTGCCAGCAGTCCCTTAAGGAGGGAGACCCAGTACTTC.

This clone was recorded once. The J gene is TRBJ1-1, the V gene TRBV6-5, with 7 bases fitting TRBD1. Germline-derived CDR1 and CDR2 are MNHEY and SVGAGI. The CDR3 totals 14 residues. V gave up 6 bases and J gave up 1 base; unmatched junction bases: 5. CDR3 region: CASRPRTGNTEAFF. The DNA for the CDR3 is TGTGCCAGCAGACCTAGGACAGGGAACACTGAAGCTTTCTTT.

The rearrangement uses TRBV12-3 or TRBV12-4 and TRBJ2-5; D gene unclear. V shed 2 bases and J shed 2 bases, with 6 bases lying between them. The CDR3 is 13 amino acids. The CDR3, as DNA: TGTGCCAGCAGTTTAAACTTGCAAGAGACCCAGTACTTC. Its translation: CASSLNLQETQYF.

V gene TRBV4-2 combines with J gene TRBJ2-1, with 7 bases aligning to TRBD2. V was pared by 1 base and J by 3 bases, with 18 bases of the junction left unmatched. The length of the CDR3 is 20 residues. Germline CDR1 is LGHNA and CDR2 is YNFKEQ. As DNA, the CDR3 is TGTGCCAGCAGCCAAGTGGGAAGTGCTAGCGGAGAAACTGTCTACAATGAGCAGTTCTTC. Its translation is CASSQVGSASGETVYNEQFF.

The V and J genes are TRBV7-9 and TRBJ1-6; TRBD1 agrees at 9 bases. V lost 4 bases and J lost 10; bases outside the gene matches: 8. The germline V gene encodes CDR1 SEHNR and CDR2 FQNEAQ (reference sequence). The CDR3 loop spans 15 amino acids. The CDR3 region is CASSSGTGSRSPLHF. The CDR3 DNA sequence: TGTGCCAGCAGCTCCGGGACAGGGTCACGGTCACCCCTCCACTTT.

This chain uses TRBV27 with TRBJ2-5, with 13 positions matching TRBD2. Germline V lookup: CDR1 MNHEY, CDR2 SMNVEV (reference sequence). This CDR3 region has 16 residues. The ends lost 4 bases at V and 5 bases at J; junction bases unmatched: 7. The CDR3 region has the DNA TGTGCCAGCAGTTCGGGACTAGCGGGATCTTGGGAGACCCAGTACTTC. Protein sequence: CASSSGLAGSWETQYF.

The chain couples TRBV7-2 to TRBJ2-1, with 8 positions matching TRBD1. The ends lost 3 bases at V and 8 bases at J; junction bases unmatched: 12. The germline V gene encodes CDR1 SGHTA and CDR2 FQGNSA. This CDR3 has 16 residues. CDR3 loop: CASSLVTGGWSDEQFF. CDR3 DNA: TGTGCCAGCAGCTTGGTAACAGGGGGGTGGAGCGATGAGCAGTTCTTC.

The V call is TRBV19, the J call TRBJ1-1; a possible D gene is TRBD1 (5 bases). This CDR3 spans 14 amino acids. Looked up from germline, CDR1 is LNHDA and CDR2 is SQIVND (reference sequence). Trimming removed 7 bases from V and 1 base from J, with 13 bases in between. CDR3 nucleotide sequence: TGTGCCAGTAATCAGGGCCTTAAGAACACTGAAGCTTTCTTT. As protein: CASNQGLKNTEAFF.

The rearrangement uses TRBV5-1 and TRBJ1-2, with 7 nucleotides matching TRBD1. The CDR3 has 12 residues. With V trimmed by 4 bases and J by 8 bases, 5 bases remained unmatched. From germline, CDR1 is SGHRS and CDR2 YFSETQ. The chain's CDR3 is CASSLGTDGYTF. CDR3 nucleotide sequence: TGCGCCAGCAGCCTGGGGACAGACGGCTACACCTTC.

This clone came up a few times. This rearrangement joins TRBV12-3 or TRBV12-4 to TRBJ1-5; D ambiguous. Trimming removed 3 bases from V and 5 bases from J, with 8 bases in between. The CDR3 has 13 amino acids. CDR3: CASSFREDQPQHF. The CDR3 DNA is TGTGCCAGCAGTTTTAGGGAGGATCAGCCCCAGCATTTT.

This clone showed up just a few times. The V and J genes are TRBV19 and TRBJ1-2, with D maybe TRBD1 (6 bases). Per germline, CDR1 LNHDA and CDR2 SQIVND (reference sequence). V lost 5 bases, J lost 1 base, and 14 bases lay in between. The CDR3 length is 15 residues. CDR3 sequence: CASSAGQWINYGYTF. CDR3 DNA: TGTGCCAGTAGTGCAGGACAGTGGATTAACTATGGCTACACCTTC.

The chain joins TRBV14 to TRBJ1-1, with a possible D match to TRBD1 (5 bases). Germline values: CDR1 SGHDN, CDR2 FVKESK. The CDR3 sequence is 18 residues long. V was clipped by 0 bases and J by 0 bases, with 17 bases between them. The CDR3 reads CASSQERPGYNLNTEAFF. The DNA for the CDR3 is TGTGCCAGCAGCCAAGAGCGGCCAGGGTATAACTTGAACACTGAAGCTTTCTTT.

This clone occurred once. The chain recombines TRBV15 with TRBJ2-7, with 7 bases matching TRBD2. The CDR3 is made up of 16 amino acids. The germline V gene encodes CDR1 LNHNV and CDR2 YYDKDF (reference sequence). With V trimmed by 1 base and J by 6 bases, 12 bases remained unmatched. CDR3 bases: TGTGCCACCAGCAGAGGGCCTGGGGACTACGTAGGCGAGCAGTACTTC. Translation: CATSRGPGDYVGEQYF.

The V gene is TRBV18, the J gene TRBJ1-1; D may be TRBD1 (5 bases). Trimming stripped 0 bases from V and 5 bases from J, with 13 bases between. The CDR3 totals 15 residues. Germline CDR1 KGHSH, CDR2 LQKENI. CDR3 amino acids: CASSPPVRGGTEAFF. The CDR3 nucleotides read TGTGCCAGCTCACCACCGGTGCGGGGCGGGACTGAAGCTTTCTTT. The entire variable domain, with the rest obtained from reference TRBV18 and TRBJ1-1, is as follows: NAGVMQNPRHLVRRRGQEARLRCSPMKGHSHVYWYRQLPEEGLKFMVYLQKENIIDESGMPKERFSAEFPKEGPSILRIQQVVRGDSAAYFCASSPPVRGGTEAFFGQGTRLTVV.

CDR3 DNA sequence: TGTGCCAGCAGGCTCGGGAGAGGAAACACCATATATTTT. Amino acids: CASRLGRGNTIYF. J is TRBJ1-3 and V is TRBV21-1. TRBV21-1 is a pseudogene locus. The CDR3 has 13 residues.

The chain carries TRBV7-9 and TRBJ1-2, with D perhaps TRBD1 (5 bases). This CDR3 is 14 amino acids long. The germline V and J ends were trimmed by 1 base and 5 bases, with 11 bases remaining between them. Per the germline V gene, CDR1 is SEHNR and CDR2 is FQNEAQ (reference sequence). The CDR3 loop is CASSLGSTAYGYTF. The DNA for the CDR3 is TGTGCCAGCAGCTTAGGATCGACAGCTTATGGCTACACCTTC.

This chain links TRBV19 with TRBJ1-5, with D possibly being TRBD1 (6 bases). Looked up from germline, CDR1 is LNHDA and CDR2 is SQIVND (reference sequence). The V gene lost 6 bases and the J gene lost 7 bases, with 13 bases spanning the gap. The CDR3 totals 13 residues. The CDR3 coding sequence is TGTGCCAGTAGAGACAGGTTTAGACAGCCCCAGCATTTT. This gives the protein CASRDRFRQPQHF.

CDR3 in amino acids: CASSAGTSGRDTDTQYF. CDR3 nucleotide sequence: TGCGCCAGCAGCGCCGGGACTAGCGGGAGGGATACAGATACGCAGTATTTT. V and J are TRBV10-1 and TRBJ2-3; 16 positions match TRBD2. Trimming took 6 bases from V and 3 from J; bases not matched to a gene: 6. This CDR3 region has 17 residues. Germline lookup yields CDR1 WNHNN and CDR2 SYGVQD (reference sequence).